These 14 T cell receptor beta chains were sequenced from one sample in a study of blood T cell repertoires in COVID-19. Generated by immunoSEQ multiplex PCR, the TCRdb table keeps only in-frame clones and is missing some. The table records under 95,000 clones, 88% of them present only once. What was sequenced was peripheral blood. The receptors were gathered from a human donor in a cohort sampled during active COVID-19.

This clone was counted a single time. This chain joins TRBV7-8 and TRBJ2-5; 13 nucleotides align to TRBD2. The germline gives CDR1 SGHVS, CDR2 FQNEAQ. V shed 5 bases, J shed 6 bases, and the junction held 12 bases outside the gene matches. The CDR3 covers 17 residues. The CDR3 region is CASSARLAGGSGKTQYF. CDR3 sequence (DNA): TGTGCCAGCAGCGCTCGACTAGCGGGAGGCTCGGGGAAGACCCAGTACTTC.

The chain uses TRBV5-6 and TRBJ2-1, with D perhaps TRBD1 (5 bases). In germline, CDR1 is SGHDT, CDR2 YYEEEE. Deletions cut 4 bases from V and 3 bases from J, with 8 bases between. This CDR3 has 13 amino acids. The CDR3 coding sequence is TGTGCCAGCAGCCTGACAGTCTACAATGAGCAGTTCTTC. This encodes CASSLTVYNEQFF.

The chain is built from TRBV15 and TRBJ2-3; 9 bases are shared with TRBD2. The V segment lost 3 bases and the J segment 0 bases; nucleotides outside the gene matches: 4. Germline CDR1 LNHNV, CDR2 YYDKDF (reference sequence). The CDR3 runs 16 residues. DNA for the CDR3: TGTGCCACCAGCAGGGCGGGAGGGATTAGCACAGATACGCAGTATTTT. Its translation is CATSRAGGISTDTQYF.

V gene TRBV15 combines with J gene TRBJ2-1, with 9 positions matching TRBD1. The V gene's germline CDR1 is LNHNV and CDR2 YYDKDF (reference sequence). CDR3 size: 16 residues. V shed 0 bases, J shed 9 bases, and the junction held 9 bases outside the gene matches. The CDR3 coding sequence is TGTGCCACCAGCAGAGACCCGACAGGGGGATTGGGTGAGCAGTTCTTC. Protein sequence: CATSRDPTGGLGEQFF.

V usage is TRBV7-6 and J usage is TRBJ2-5; TRBD2 is a possible D gene (6 bases). The CDR3 has 15 amino acids. In germline, CDR1 is SGHVS, CDR2 FNYEAQ. The V end lost 1 base, the J end lost 1 base, and 10 bases lay between the germline ends. CDR3 sequence: CASSLVLGSQETQYF. The CDR3 DNA reads as TGTGCCAGCAGCTTAGTTCTCGGGAGCCAAGAGACCCAGTACTTC.

V is TRBV28 and J is TRBJ1-4; D remains ambiguous. Germline CDR1 and CDR2: MDHEN and SYDVKM. The CDR3 is made up of 17 amino acids. The ends were cut back, 6 bases at V and 8 bases at J, with 25 bases in the middle. CDR3 sequence (DNA): TGTGCCAGCAGGCCGGCGGGCGCCGGGAGGGCGGGAGAAAAACTGTTTTTT. Protein sequence: CASRPAGAGRAGEKLFF.

About this clone: An end of the junction does not agree with germline; a read error may underlie this. This chain joins TRBV7-2 and TRBJ1-1, with D perhaps TRBD1 (6 bases). Germline V gene lookup returns CDR1 SGHTA and CDR2 FQGNSA. The CDR3 loop spans 12 amino acids. CDR3 in amino acids: CASSSPGQLIPF. The CDR3 region has the DNA TGTGCCAGCAGCTCTCCGGGACAACTCATCCCATTT.

The chain is built from TRBV24-1 and TRBJ2-3; 12 nucleotides agree with TRBD1. Germline V CDR1 and CDR2: KGHDR, SFDVKD. The CDR3 extends over 16 amino acids. Trimming cost V 4 bases and J 5 bases; bases outside gene matches: 6. The DNA of the CDR3 is TGTGCCACCAGTGACCCCGGGACAGGGGGCGTAGATACGCAGTATTTT. This gives the protein CATSDPGTGGVDTQYF.

V is TRBV24-1 and J is TRBJ2-1; D is possibly TRBD1 (5 bases). This CDR3 has 17 residues. CDR1 is KGHDR and CDR2 is SFDVKD in the germline V gene. Trimming left V 3 bases short and J 8 bases short, with 22 bases between. Written as DNA, the CDR3 is TGTGCCACCAGTGATGCAAGCATGGGGCAGATGTCGGATGAGCAGTTCTTC. Amino acids: CATSDASMGQMSDEQFF.

The rearrangement links TRBV12-3 or TRBV12-4 to TRBJ1-1; D might be TRBD1 (6 bases). V lost 0 bases and J lost 7, with 9 bases in between. This CDR3 is built from 13 residues. The CDR3 here is CASSLAGGYEAFF. In DNA form, the CDR3 reads TGTGCCAGCAGTTTAGCTGGGGGCTATGAAGCTTTCTTT.

CDR3 nucleotides: TGTGCCAGCAGCCAAGAACCTTGCGGGGCCAGCCGCAATCAGCCCCAGCATTTT. This codes for CASSQEPCGASRNQPQHF. V usage is TRBV3-1 (or the pseudogene TRBV3-2) and J usage is TRBJ1-5; TRBD1 is a possible D gene (5 bases). The CDR3 spans 18 residues. Looked up from germline, CDR1 is LGHDT and CDR2 is YNNKEL (reference sequence). The V gene lost 0 bases and the J gene lost 2 bases, with 17 bases spanning the gap.

This clone was found a few times. The rearrangement uses TRBV2 and TRBJ1-1; a possible D gene is TRBD1 (5 bases). CDR3 length: 15 residues. V lost 6 bases to trimming and J lost 1 base, with 15 bases between them. CDR1 is SNHLY and CDR2 is FYNNEI in the germline V gene. CDR3 sequence reads: CASRESLTENTEAFF. The CDR3 DNA reads TGTGCCAGCAGGGAAAGCCTGACAGAGAACACTGAAGCTTTCTTT.

This chain's CDR3 is CASSIDAAFLERKQFF. The CDR3 nucleotides read TGTGCCAGTAGTATAGACGCAGCCTTCCTAGAGCGAAAGCAGTTCTTC. V is TRBV19 and J is TRBJ2-1; unclear D gene. Germline assignment: CDR1 LNHDA and CDR2 SQIVND (reference sequence). The ends were cut back, 0 bases at V and 11 bases at J, with 20 bases in the middle. The CDR3 has 16 amino acids.

The chain links TRBV5-1 to TRBJ1-5; 8 bases fit TRBD1. This CDR3 region has 15 residues. Germline V gives CDR1 SGHRS, CDR2 YFSETQ. V was clipped by 3 bases and J by 0 bases; unmatched bases: 2. DNA for the CDR3: TGCGCCAGCAGCTCGACAGGGGATAGCAATCAGCCCCAGCATTTT. Translated: CASSSTGDSNQPQHF.